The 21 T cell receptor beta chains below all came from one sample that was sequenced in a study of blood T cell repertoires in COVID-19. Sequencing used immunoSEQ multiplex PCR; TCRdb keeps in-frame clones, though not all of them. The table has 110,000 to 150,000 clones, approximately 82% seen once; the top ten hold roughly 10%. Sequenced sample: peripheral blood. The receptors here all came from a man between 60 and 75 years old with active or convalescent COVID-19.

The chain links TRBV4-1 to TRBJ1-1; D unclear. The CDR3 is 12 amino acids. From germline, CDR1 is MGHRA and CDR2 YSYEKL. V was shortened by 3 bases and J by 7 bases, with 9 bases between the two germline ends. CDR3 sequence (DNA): TGCGCCAGCAGCCATACAGCACTTGAAGCTTTCTTT. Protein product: CASSHTALEAFF.

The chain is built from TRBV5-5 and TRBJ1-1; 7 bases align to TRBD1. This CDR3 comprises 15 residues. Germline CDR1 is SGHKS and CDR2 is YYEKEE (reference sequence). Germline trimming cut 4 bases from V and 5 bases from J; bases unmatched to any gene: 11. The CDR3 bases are TGTGCCAGCAGCACGATGACAGGGAAATGGACTGAAGCTTTCTTT. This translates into CASSTMTGKWTEAFF.

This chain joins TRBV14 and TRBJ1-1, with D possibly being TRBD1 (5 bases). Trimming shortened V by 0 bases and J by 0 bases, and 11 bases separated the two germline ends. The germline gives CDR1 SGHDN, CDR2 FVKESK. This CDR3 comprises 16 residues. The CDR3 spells CASSQDYPGLNTEAFF. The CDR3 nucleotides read TGTGCCAGCAGCCAAGACTATCCAGGGCTGAACACTGAAGCTTTCTTT. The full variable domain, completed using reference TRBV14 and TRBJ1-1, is EAGVTQFPSHSVIEKGQTVTLRCDPISGHDNLYWYRRVMGKEIKFLLHFVKESKQDESGMPNNRFLAERTGGTYSTLKVQPAELEDSGVYFCASSQDYPGLNTEAFFGQGTRLTVV.

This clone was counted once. The CDR3 nucleotides are TGTGCCACCGCTAACAGGGGTGGTGAAAAACTGTTTTTT. Amino acids: CATANRGGEKLFF. This chain joins TRBV3-1 (or the pseudogene TRBV3-2) and TRBJ1-4, with 7 positions matching TRBD1. CDR3 length equals 13 residues. The germline CDR1 and CDR2 sequences are LGHDT and YNNKEL (reference sequence). The V and J ends lost 10 bases and 7 bases, in that order; junction bases with no gene match: 9.

The CDR3 DNA sequence: TGTGCCAGCTCACTTCGTCTAGGGGCCTCCTACGAGCAGTACTTC. Amino acids: CASSLRLGASYEQYF. J is TRBJ2-7 and V is TRBV18, with a possible D match to TRBD1 (5 bases). This CDR3 is built from 15 residues. Germline V gene data show CDR1 as KGHSH and CDR2 as LQKENI. Trimming took off 4 bases at V and 0 bases at J, with 13 bases between the two ends.

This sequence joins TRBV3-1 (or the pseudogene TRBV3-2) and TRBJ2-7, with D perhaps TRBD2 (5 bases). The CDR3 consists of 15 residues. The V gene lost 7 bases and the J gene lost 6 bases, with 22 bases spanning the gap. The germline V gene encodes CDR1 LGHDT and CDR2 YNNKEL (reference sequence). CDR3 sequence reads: CASNEGGALWSEQYV. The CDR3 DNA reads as TGTGCCAGCAATGAGGGCGGCGCCCTTTGGAGCGAGCAGTACGTC.

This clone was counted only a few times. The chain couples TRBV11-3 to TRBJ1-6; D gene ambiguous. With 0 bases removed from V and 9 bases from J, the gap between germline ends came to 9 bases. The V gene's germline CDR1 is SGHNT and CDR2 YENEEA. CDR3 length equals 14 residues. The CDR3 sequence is CASSLEYPGSPLHF. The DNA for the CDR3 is TGTGCCAGCAGCTTAGAGTACCCGGGTTCACCCCTCCACTTT.

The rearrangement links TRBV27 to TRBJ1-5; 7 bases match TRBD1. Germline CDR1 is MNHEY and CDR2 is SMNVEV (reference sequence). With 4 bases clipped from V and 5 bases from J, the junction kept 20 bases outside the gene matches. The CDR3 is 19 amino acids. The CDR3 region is CASSSPRQGSPFVDQPQHF. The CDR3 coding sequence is TGTGCCAGCAGTTCCCCACGACAGGGTTCTCCCTTTGTGGATCAGCCCCAGCATTTT.

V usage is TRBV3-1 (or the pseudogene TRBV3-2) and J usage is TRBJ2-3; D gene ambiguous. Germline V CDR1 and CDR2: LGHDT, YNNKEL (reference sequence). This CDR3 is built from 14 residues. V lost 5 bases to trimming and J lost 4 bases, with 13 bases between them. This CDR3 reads CASSKLAVPDTQYF. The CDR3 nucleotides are TGTGCCAGCAGCAAACTCGCCGTTCCAGATACGCAGTATTTT.

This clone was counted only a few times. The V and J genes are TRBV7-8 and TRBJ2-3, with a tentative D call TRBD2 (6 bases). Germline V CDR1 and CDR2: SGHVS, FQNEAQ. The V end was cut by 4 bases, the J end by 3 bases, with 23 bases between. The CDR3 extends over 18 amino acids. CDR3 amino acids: CASSSARLGLSVTDTQYF. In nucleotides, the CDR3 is TGTGCCAGCAGCTCCGCCAGACTAGGTCTGTCAGTAACAGATACGCAGTATTTT.

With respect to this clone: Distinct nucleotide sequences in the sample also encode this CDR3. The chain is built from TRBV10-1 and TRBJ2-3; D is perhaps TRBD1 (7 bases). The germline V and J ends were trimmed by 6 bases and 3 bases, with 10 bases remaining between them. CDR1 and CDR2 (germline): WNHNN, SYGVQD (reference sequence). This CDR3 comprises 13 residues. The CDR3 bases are TGCGCCAGCAGGCCAGGGGGGACAGATACGCAGTATTTT. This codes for CASRPGGTDTQYF.

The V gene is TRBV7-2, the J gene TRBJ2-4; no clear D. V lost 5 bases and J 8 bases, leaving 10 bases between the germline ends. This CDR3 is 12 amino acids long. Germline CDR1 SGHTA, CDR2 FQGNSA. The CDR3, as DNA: TGTGCCAGCAGCCCCCCGGCGGACATTCAGTACTTC. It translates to CASSPPADIQYF.

The CDR3 is CASSREGQRTDTQYF. Written as DNA, the CDR3 is TGTGCCAGCAGCCGGGAAGGACAGCGCACAGATACGCAGTATTTT. The V gene is TRBV5-4, the J gene TRBJ2-3, with D possibly matching TRBD1 (6 bases). CDR3 size: 15 residues. Germline V gives CDR1 SGHNT, CDR2 YYREEE (reference sequence). Trimming took 4 bases from V and 1 from J, leaving 13 bases between them.

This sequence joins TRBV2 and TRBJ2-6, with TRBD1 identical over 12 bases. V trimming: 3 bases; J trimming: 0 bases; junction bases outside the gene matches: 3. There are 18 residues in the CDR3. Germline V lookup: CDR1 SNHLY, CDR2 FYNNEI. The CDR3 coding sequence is TGTGCCAGCAGTGACCCGGGACAGGGGGCCTCTGGGGCCAACGTCCTGACTTTC. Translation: CASSDPGQGASGANVLTF.

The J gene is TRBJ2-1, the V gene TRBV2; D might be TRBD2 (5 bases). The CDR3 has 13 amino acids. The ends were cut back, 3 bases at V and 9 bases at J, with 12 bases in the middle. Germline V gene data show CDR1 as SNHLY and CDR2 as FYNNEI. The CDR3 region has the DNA TGTGCCAGCAGTGAGTCGGGGTTTGGTGAGCAGTTCTTC. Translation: CASSESGFGEQFF.

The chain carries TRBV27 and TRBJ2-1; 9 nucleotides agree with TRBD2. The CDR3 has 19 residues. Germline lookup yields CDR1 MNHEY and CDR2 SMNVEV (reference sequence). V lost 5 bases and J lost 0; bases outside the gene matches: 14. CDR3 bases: TGTGCCAGCAGTCCCCTTATAATTAGCGGGAGAGTCTCCTACAATGAGCAGTTCTTC. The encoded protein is CASSPLIISGRVSYNEQFF.

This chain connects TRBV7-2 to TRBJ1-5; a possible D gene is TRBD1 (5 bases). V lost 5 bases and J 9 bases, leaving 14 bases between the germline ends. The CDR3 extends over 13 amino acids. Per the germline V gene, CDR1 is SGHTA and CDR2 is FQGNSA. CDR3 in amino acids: CASSTQGTWPQHF. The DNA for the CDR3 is TGTGCCAGCAGCACCCAGGGAACGTGGCCCCAGCATTTT. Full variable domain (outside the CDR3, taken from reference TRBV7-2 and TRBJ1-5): GAGVSQSPSNKVTEKGKDVELRCDPISGHTALYWYRQSLGQGLEFLIYFQGNSAPDKSGLPSDRFSAERTGGSVSTLTIQRTQQEDSAVYLCASSTQGTWPQHFGDGTRLSIL.

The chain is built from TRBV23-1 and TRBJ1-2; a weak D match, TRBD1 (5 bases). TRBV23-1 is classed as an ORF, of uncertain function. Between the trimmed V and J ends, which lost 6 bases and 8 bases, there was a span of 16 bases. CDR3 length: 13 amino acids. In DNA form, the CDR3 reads TGCGCCAGCAGCCAGGGACTTCTTGAAGGCTACACCTTC. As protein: CASSQGLLEGYTF.

The CDR3, as DNA: TGCGCCAGCAGCCCCAGACAGATTGTGAACACCGGGGAGCTGTTTTTT. It specifies CASSPRQIVNTGELFF. The V gene is TRBV4-3, the J gene TRBJ2-2; D perhaps matches TRBD1 (5 bases). The V and J ends lost 4 bases and 1 base respectively, with 13 bases between them. The CDR3 runs 16 residues. CDR1 is LGHNA, CDR2 YSLEER, per germline.

The CDR3 loop reads CASSLNSLRQGKDGYTF. The CDR3 DNA follows: TGTGCCAGCAGCTTGAACTCCTTGCGTCAGGGGAAGGATGGCTACACCTTC. The chain is built from TRBV5-6 and TRBJ1-2, with a weak D call TRBD1 (6 bases). The germline V and J ends were trimmed by 1 base and 6 bases, with 22 bases remaining between them. Germline V gene lookup returns CDR1 SGHDT and CDR2 YYEEEE. This CDR3 spans 17 amino acids.

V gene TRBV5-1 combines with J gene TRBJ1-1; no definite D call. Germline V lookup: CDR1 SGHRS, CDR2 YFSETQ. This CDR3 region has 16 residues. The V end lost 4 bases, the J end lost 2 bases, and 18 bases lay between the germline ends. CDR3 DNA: TGCGCCAGCAGCCCCGACATCGTGGGCCGTAACACTGAAGCTTTCTTT. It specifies CASSPDIVGRNTEAFF.